The 9 T cell receptor beta chains below all came from one sample that was sequenced in a study of blood T cell repertoires in COVID-19 (dated by TCRdb to the early 2020s). The receptor library was made with the immunoSEQ multiplex PCR assay. What TCRdb holds here is the immuneACCESS table cut down to in-frame rearrangements. Part of the clones is not present; checked against another copy, under half of the missing clones reflect an unresolved V gene, and the others are unexplained. The sample has over 200,000 clones on record, around 88% of them singletons. The ten largest account for around 1.5% of the sample. Sequencing was performed on peripheral blood. The receptor source for this set is a man in his late teens or twenties with active or convalescent COVID-19.

CDR3 amino acids: CASSPTSGRARGTDTQYF. The CDR3 nucleotides read TGTGCCAGCAGCCCGACTAGCGGGAGGGCCCGGGGCACAGATACGCAGTATTTT. This rearrangement joins TRBV3-1 (or the pseudogene TRBV3-2) to TRBJ2-3, with 14 bases lining up with TRBD2. The ends lost 4 bases at V and 1 base at J; junction bases unmatched: 7. This CDR3 comprises 18 residues. Germline CDR1 reads LGHDT; CDR2 reads YNNKEL (reference sequence).

The chain combines TRBV4-3 with TRBJ2-7; a possible D gene is TRBD1 (5 bases). CDR1 and CDR2 from the germline V gene are LGHNA and YSLEER. With 5 bases removed from V and 3 bases from J, the gap between germline ends came to 11 bases. The CDR3 runs to 13 residues. DNA of the CDR3: TGCGCCAGCAGCGATGGACATGGCTACGAGCAGTACTTC. This translates into CASSDGHGYEQYF.

The chain is built from TRBV11-2 and TRBJ1-5, with TRBD1 identical over 11 bases. In germline, CDR1 is SGHAT, CDR2 FQNNGV. The V segment lost 5 bases and the J segment 8 bases; nucleotides outside the gene matches: 11. The CDR3 sequence is 16 residues long. In DNA, the CDR3 is TGTGCCAGCAGCAAAACCGGGACAGGGGGTGCGGAGCCCCAGCATTTT. This sequence encodes CASSKTGTGGAEPQHF.

This chain links TRBV30 with TRBJ1-4; D is perhaps TRBD1 (6 bases). Trimming shortened V by 5 bases and J by 1 base, and 20 bases separated the two germline ends. Germline assignment: CDR1 GTSNPN and CDR2 SVGIG (reference sequence). This CDR3 is 17 amino acids long. The CDR3 coding sequence is TGTGCCTGGGGCCTTCGTAGGGGGGGGCAAACTAATGAAAAACTGTTTTTT. Translated: CAWGLRRGGQTNEKLFF.

The rearrangement joins TRBV30 to TRBJ1-6; possible D gene TRBD1, 6 bases. The germline V gene has CDR1 GTSNPN and CDR2 SVGIG (reference sequence). The CDR3 is 15 amino acids. Trimming shortened V by 2 bases and J by 9 bases, and 17 bases separated the two germline ends. The CDR3 DNA reads TGTGCCTGGAGTTTTACAGGGAAAGGTAGTTCACCCCTCCACTTT. Its translation is CAWSFTGKGSSPLHF.

The CDR3 reads CASSLRQEPNYGYTF. DNA of the CDR3: TGTGCCAGCAGTTTACGGCAGGAACCTAACTATGGCTACACCTTC. The chain is built from TRBV27 and TRBJ1-2; D remains unclear. V lost 2 bases, J lost 0 bases, and 10 bases lay in between. The CDR3 loop spans 15 amino acids. The V gene's germline CDR1 is MNHEY and CDR2 SMNVEV (reference sequence).

This clone was recorded only once. The chain couples TRBV27 to TRBJ1-3, with 11 bases matching TRBD1. V lost 5 bases, J lost 8 bases, and 5 bases stayed unmatched. Per germline, CDR1 MNHEY and CDR2 SMNVEV (reference sequence). The CDR3 length is 14 residues. CDR3 sequence: CASSGRDRGDTIYF. For the CDR3, the DNA is TGTGCCAGCAGTGGACGGGACAGGGGGGACACCATATATTTT.

This clone was observed many times. This chain joins TRBV10-3 and TRBJ1-5; TRBD1 might be the D (5 bases). Germline V gene sequence: CDR1 ENHRY, CDR2 SYGVKD. The germline V and J ends were trimmed by 2 bases and 8 bases, with 22 bases remaining between them. The CDR3 extends over 17 amino acids. CDR3 sequence reads: CAISEVEGYPSLEPQHF. In DNA, the CDR3 is TGTGCCATCAGTGAGGTGGAGGGGTACCCGTCTTTGGAGCCCCAGCATTTT.

This chain connects TRBV18 to TRBJ2-1, with D tentatively TRBD1 (7 bases). V dropped 2 bases and J dropped 7 bases, with 12 bases sitting between them. The CDR3 runs to 14 residues. CDR1 is KGHSH and CDR2 is LQKENI in the germline V gene. In DNA form, the CDR3 reads TGTGCCAGCTCACCAAGGGCAGGGGGGAATGAGCAGTTCTTC. It yields the protein CASSPRAGGNEQFF.